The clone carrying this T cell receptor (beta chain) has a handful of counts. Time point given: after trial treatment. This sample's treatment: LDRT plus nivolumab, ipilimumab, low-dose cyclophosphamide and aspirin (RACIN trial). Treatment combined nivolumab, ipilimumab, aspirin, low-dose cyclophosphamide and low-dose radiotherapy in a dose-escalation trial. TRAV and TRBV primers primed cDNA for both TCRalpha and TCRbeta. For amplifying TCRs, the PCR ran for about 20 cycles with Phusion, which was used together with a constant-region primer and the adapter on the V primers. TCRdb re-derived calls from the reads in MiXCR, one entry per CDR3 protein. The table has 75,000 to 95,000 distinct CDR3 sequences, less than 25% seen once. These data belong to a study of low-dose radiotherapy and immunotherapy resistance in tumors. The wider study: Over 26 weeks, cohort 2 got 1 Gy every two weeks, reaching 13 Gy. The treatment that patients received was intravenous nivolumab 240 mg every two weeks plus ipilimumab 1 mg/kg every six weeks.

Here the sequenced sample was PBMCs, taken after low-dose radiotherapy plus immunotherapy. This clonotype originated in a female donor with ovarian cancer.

The CDR3: CASNGLGSEQYF. The CDR3 coding sequence is TGTGCCAGTAATGGACTGGGGAGCGAGCAGTACTTC. The chain has TRBV28 and TRBJ2-7; a possible D gene is TRBD2 (5 bases). The germline gives CDR1 MDHEN, CDR2 SYDVKM. The V end lost 9 bases, the J end lost 6 bases, and 15 bases lay between the germline ends. The CDR3 extends over 12 amino acids. Full variable domain (remainder filled in from reference TRBV28 and TRBJ2-7): DVKVTQSSRYLVKRTGEKVFLECVQDMDHENMFWYRQDPGLGLRLIYFSYDVKMKEKGDIPEGYSVSREKKERFSLILESASTNQTSMYLCASNGLGSEQYFGPGTRLTVT.